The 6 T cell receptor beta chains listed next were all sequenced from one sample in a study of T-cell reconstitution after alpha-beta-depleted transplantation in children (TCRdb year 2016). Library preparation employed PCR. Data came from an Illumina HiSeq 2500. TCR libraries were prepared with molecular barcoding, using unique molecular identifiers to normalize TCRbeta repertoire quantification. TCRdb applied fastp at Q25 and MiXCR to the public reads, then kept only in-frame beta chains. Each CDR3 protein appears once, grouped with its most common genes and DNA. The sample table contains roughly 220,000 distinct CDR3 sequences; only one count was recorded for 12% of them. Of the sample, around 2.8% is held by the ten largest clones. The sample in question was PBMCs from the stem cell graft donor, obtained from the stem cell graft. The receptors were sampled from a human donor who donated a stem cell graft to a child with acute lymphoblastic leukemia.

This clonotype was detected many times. The CDR3, as DNA: TGCAGTGCTAGGGCAACAGGGCGGTATGGCTACACCTTC. This codes for CSARATGRYGYTF. The chain carries TRBV20-1 and TRBJ1-2, with TRBD1 as a possible D gene (6 bases). Germline V gene data show CDR1 as DFQATT and CDR2 as SNEGSKA (reference sequence). The V end was cut by 3 bases, the J end by 5 bases, with 13 bases between. This CDR3 is built from 13 residues.

In DNA, the CDR3 is TGCGCCAGCAGCTTGGGAGCTACAGGGATCTATGGCTACACCTTC. Its translation is CASSLGATGIYGYTF. This chain links TRBV5-1 with TRBJ1-2; the D gene is possibly TRBD1 (6 bases). V was pared by 0 bases and J by 4 bases, with 13 bases between. Germline CDR1 and CDR2: SGHRS and YFSETQ. CDR3 size: 15 residues.

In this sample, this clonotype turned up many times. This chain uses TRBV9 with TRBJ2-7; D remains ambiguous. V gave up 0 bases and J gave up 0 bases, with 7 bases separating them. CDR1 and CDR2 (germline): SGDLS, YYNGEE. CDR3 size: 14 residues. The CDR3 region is CASSVEFSSYEQYF. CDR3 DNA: TGTGCCAGCAGCGTAGAATTCAGCTCCTACGAGCAGTACTTC.

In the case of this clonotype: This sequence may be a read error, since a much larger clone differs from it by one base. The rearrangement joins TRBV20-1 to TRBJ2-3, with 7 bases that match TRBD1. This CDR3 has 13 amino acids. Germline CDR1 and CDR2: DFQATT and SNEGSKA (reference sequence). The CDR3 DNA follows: TGCAGTGCTCCGACAGGGAACACAGCTACGCAGTATTTT. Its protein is CSAPTGNTATQYF.

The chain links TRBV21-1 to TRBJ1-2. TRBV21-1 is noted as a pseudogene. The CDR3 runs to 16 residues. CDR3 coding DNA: TGTGCCAGCAGCAAAAAGTATAACAGATTATTCTATGGCTACACCTTC. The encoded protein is CASSKKYNRLFYGYTF.

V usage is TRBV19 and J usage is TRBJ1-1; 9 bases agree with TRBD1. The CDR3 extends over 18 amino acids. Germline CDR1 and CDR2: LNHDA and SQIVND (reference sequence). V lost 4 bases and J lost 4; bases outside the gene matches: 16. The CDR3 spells CASSKELGQGVGTTEAFF. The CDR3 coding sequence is TGTGCCAGTAGTAAAGAACTGGGACAGGGAGTTGGAACCACTGAAGCTTTCTTT. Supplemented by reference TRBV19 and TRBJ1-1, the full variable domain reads DGGITQSPKYLFRKEGQNVTLSCEQNLNHDAMYWYRQDPGQGLRLIYYSQIVNDFQKGDIAEGYSVSREKKESFPLTVTSAQKNPTAFYLCASSKELGQGVGTTEAFFGQGTRLTVV.